The entry that follows covers one TCR beta chain sequence. The specificity of this receptor is unknown. Base qualities were left out, and no much larger clone turns up one base away. Different DNA sequences within this sample yield the same CDR3. CD8 naive samples were obtained by positive selection for CCR7 among CD45RO-negative cells, yielding a CD45RA+CCR7+ population from which TemRA cells were excluded. The donors were healthy, HIV-negative adults with no recently reported acute infections or vaccinations. Every donor was a Caucasian adult living in Nashville, Tennessee, USA. Blood was obtained by leukapheresis, after which PBMCs were separated by Ficoll-Histopaque density gradient centrifugation and cryopreserved in liquid nitrogen vapor phase. Analytical flow cytometry was used to check the purity and quantity of every magnetically sorted T cell population. From each sorted fraction, genomic DNA was isolated and quantified by UV absorbance on a Nanodrop 2000c.

The data were obtained in a study of shared clonotypes between healthy human individuals (dated by TCRdb to the early 2020s). With regard to the full study: The cohort included a few men and two women between 18 and 49 years of age. For each donor, CD4 naive and CD4 memory were each given three plates, CD8 naive was given two plates, and CD8 memory was given one plate. To estimate repertoire size and how much clonotype sharing occurs between individuals, the study deeply sequenced the blood TCR repertoires of five or six healthy adults. Different laboratories and diverse techniques were used to prepare libraries and sequence TCR repertoires, to increase sequencing depth and limit assay-specific biases. Leukapheresis yielded between about 0.9 and 9 billion PBMCs per donor.

Here is what the overall study found, with its caveats: Only blood was sampled, and tissue TCR repertoires likely differ from those in blood. The small number of donors limited the genetic and exposure-history diversity represented. Naive subsets generally had larger estimated clonotype richness than memory subsets did. Incomplete sequencing was indicated by rarefaction of sorted-subset datasets, despite the large sequencing depth. Pairwise subsampling led to the expectation that sequencing depth would affect the degree of clonotype sharing among donors. Higher generation probabilities were observed for clonotypes shared by all four sorted-subset donors than for non-shared clonotypes. Sharing across a handful of donors was observed for about 5% of naive CD4, 3% to 3.5% of naive CD8, over 2% of memory CD4, and about 0.39% of memory CD8 clonotypes.

Using the deep immunoSEQ assay, multiplex PCR amplified TCR CDR3 regions from genomic DNA. Extracted genomic DNA from each cell subset was spread evenly across all wells of several immunoSEQ 96-well plates, with each plate serving as a replicate. For sorted subsets, each replicate PCR was loaded with about 0.2 ug genomic DNA, equivalent to about 30,000 T cell genomes. Purified libraries were measured with a Qubit 3.0 fluorometer, size-checked on a Bioanalyzer 2100, and measured again with the KAPA Library Quantification kit. Every immunoSEQ 96-well plate was sequenced on a separate single-read 150-cycle Illumina NextSeq 550 flow cell. As for the authors' bioinformatics: Because the immunoSEQ output included only junctional sequences and no quality scores, the filtering could not be the same as the filtering used for full-length reads. Sequences were annotated with PyIR, a Python wrapper for IgBLAST v1.9, using IMGT germline references to assign V/J genes and CDR3. Reads with weak V/J assignments (E-value above 1e-6), missing CDR3, stop codons, out-of-frame junctions, or ambiguous translated residues were removed. V3J clonotypes were defined as sequences sharing an identical inferred V gene, J gene, and CDR3 amino acid sequence. Percentage overlap between repertoires was computed as shared unique clonotypes divided by the size of the smaller repertoire. Richness of each repertoire was evaluated using RTK rarefaction, the Chao1 estimator, and Recon v2.1 estimates of unobserved clonotypes. For all TCRbeta clonotypes obtained by the gDNA method from a handful of donors, generation probabilities were computed with OLGA. In TCRdb, the immuneACCESS table is reduced to in-frame sequences with V and J assigned. These tables do not hold every clone; where another copy was compared, an unresolved V gene accounts for under half, and the others remain unexplained. V and J calls and clone size are those listed in that table; D and trimming were worked out from the DNA. The sample yields millions of clones; about 94% were counted once. Approximately 1.2% of the sample rests with the top ten.

The source material was naive CD8+ T cells sorted from blood. Explained via the paper, the cell subset or site label denotes: CD45RA+CCR7+. The TCR was taken from a man in his late teens or twenties in good health.

DNA sequence: TGTGCCAGCAGTTTACTCGGGACAGCAGCAAGCAATGAGCAGTTCTTC. Translation gives CASSLLGTAASNEQFF. Recombination connected TRBV27 to TRBJ2-1; TRBD1 lines up with 7 middle nucleotides. The CDR3 starts with the cysteine, ends with the phenylalanine, and has 16 residues. Solely the CDR3 DNA is kept, with 48 bases framed from the first base. CDR1 and CDR2 are read off the germline V gene (reference sequence) as MNHEY and SMNVEV. Trimming removed 2 bases from V and 6 bases from J; the gene matches leave 10 bases unexplained.